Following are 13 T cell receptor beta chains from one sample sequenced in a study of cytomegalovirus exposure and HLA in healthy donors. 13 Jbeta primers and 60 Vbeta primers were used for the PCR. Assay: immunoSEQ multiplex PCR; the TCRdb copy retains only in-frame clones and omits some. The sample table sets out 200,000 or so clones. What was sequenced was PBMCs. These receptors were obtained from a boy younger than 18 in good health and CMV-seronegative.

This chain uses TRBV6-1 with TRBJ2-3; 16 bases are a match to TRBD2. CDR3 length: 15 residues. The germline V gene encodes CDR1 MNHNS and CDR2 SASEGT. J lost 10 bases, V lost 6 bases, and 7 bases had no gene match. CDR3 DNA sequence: TGTGCCAGCAGAGGGAAGGGGACTAGCGGGGGGGCGCAGTATTTT. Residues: CASRGKGTSGGAQYF.

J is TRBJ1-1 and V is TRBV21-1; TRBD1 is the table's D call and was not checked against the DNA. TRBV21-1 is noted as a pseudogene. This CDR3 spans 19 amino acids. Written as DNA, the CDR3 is TGTGCCAGCAGCAAAGCGCGCCCTTCGAAAGGGCAGGGGGGAAGTGAAGCTTTCTTT. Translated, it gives CASSKARPSKGQGGSEAFF.

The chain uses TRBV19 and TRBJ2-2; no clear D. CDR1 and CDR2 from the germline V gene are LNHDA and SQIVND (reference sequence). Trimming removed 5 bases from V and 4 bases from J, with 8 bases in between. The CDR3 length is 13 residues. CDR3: CASSPTATGELFF. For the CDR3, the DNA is TGTGCCAGTAGTCCTACAGCCACCGGGGAGCTGTTTTTT.

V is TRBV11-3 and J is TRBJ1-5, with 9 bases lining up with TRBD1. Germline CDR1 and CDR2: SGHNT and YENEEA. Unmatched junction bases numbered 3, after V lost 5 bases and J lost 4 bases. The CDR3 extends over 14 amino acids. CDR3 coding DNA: TGTGCCAGCAGCCCAGGACAGGGGAATCAGCCCCAGCATTTT. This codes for CASSPGQGNQPQHF.

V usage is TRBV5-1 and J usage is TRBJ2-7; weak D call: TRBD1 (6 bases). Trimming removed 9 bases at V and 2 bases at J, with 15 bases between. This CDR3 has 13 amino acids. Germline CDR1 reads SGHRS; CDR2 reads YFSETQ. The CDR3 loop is CATSGVRAYEQYF. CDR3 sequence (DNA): TGCGCCACCTCAGGGGTTCGGGCCTACGAGCAGTACTTC.

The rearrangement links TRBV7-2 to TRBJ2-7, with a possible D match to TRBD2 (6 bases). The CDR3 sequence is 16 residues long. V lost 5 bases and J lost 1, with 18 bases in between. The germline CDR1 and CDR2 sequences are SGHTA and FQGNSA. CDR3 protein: CASSPWPSVLSYEQYF. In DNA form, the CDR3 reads TGTGCCAGCAGCCCATGGCCTAGCGTCCTTTCCTACGAGCAGTACTTC.

DNA of the CDR3: TGTGCCAGCAGCTTGGGGAGCGGTGGGACTGAAGCTTTCTTT. It encodes CASSLGSGGTEAFF. The rearrangement links TRBV5-6 to TRBJ1-1; D ambiguous. Deletions cut 0 bases from V and 5 bases from J, with 11 bases between. Per the germline V gene, CDR1 is SGHDT and CDR2 is YYEEEE. CDR3 length: 14 residues.

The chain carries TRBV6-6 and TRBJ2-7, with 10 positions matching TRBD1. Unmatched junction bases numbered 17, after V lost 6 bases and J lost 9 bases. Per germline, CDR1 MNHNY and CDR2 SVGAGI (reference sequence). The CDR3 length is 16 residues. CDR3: CASRQGSGTGVSGQYF. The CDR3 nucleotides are TGTGCCAGCAGACAGGGATCCGGGACAGGGGTGTCCGGGCAGTACTTC.

CDR3 nucleotide sequence: TGTGCCAGTAGTAAGGCTCCGGCGGGGGTGAACACCGGGGAGCTGTTTTTT. Translating gives CASSKAPAGVNTGELFF. This chain joins TRBV19 and TRBJ2-2, with 7 bases matching TRBD2. V shed 4 bases, J shed 1 base, and the junction held 9 bases outside the gene matches. Germline lookup yields CDR1 LNHDA and CDR2 SQIVND (reference sequence). The CDR3 loop spans 17 amino acids. Full variable domain (remainder filled in from reference TRBV19 and TRBJ2-2): DGGITQSPKYLFRKEGQNVTLSCEQNLNHDAMYWYRQDPGQGLRLIYYSQIVNDFQKGDIAEGYSVSREKKESFPLTVTSAQKNPTAFYLCASSKAPAGVNTGELFFGEGSRLTVL.

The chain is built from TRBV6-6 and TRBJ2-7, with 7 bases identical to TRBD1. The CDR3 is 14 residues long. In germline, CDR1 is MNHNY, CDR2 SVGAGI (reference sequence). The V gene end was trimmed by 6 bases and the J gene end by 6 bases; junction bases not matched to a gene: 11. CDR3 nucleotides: TGTGCCAGCAGCTTCGACAGGGACCGAAGCGAGCAGTACTTC. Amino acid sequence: CASSFDRDRSEQYF.

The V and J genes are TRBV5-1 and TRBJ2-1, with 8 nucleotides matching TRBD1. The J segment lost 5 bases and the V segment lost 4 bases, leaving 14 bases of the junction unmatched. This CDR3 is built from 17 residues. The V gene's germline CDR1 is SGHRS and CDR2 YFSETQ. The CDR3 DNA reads TGCGCCAGCAGCCCTTGGCCCCGGGACAGGTCTAACAATGAGCAGTTCTTC. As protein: CASSPWPRDRSNNEQFF.

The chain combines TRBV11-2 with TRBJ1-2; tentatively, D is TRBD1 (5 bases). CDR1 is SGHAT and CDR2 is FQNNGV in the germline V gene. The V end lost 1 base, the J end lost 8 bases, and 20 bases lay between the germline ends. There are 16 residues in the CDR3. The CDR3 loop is CASSLGGGAQQGGYTF. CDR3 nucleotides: TGTGCCAGCAGCTTAGGTGGAGGGGCTCAGCAGGGCGGCTACACCTTC. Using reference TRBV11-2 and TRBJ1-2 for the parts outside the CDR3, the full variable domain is EAGVAQSPRYKIIEKRQSVAFWCNPISGHATLYWYQQILGQGPKLLIQFQNNGVVDDSQLPKDRFSAERLKGVDSTLKIQPAKLEDSAVYLCASSLGGGAQQGGYTFGSGTRLTVV.

The CDR3 reads CASSFTQDYEQYF. DNA of the CDR3: TGTGCCAGCAGCTTTACACAGGATTACGAGCAGTACTTC. The chain recombines TRBV7-9 with TRBJ2-7; tentatively, D is TRBD1 (5 bases). The CDR3 runs to 13 residues. The germline V gene has CDR1 SEHNR and CDR2 FQNEAQ (reference sequence). V was shortened by 3 bases and J by 4 bases, with 10 bases between the two germline ends.